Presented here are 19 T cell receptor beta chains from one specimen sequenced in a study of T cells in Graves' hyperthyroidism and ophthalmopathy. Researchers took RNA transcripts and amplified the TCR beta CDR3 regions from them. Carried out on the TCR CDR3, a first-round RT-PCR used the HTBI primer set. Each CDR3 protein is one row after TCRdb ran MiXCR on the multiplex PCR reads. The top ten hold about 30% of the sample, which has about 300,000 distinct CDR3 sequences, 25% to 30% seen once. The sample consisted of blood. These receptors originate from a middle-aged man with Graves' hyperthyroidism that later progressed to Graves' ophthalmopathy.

For the CDR3, the DNA is TGTGCCAGCACCTCAAGTAGGGGTCCCGAGCAGTACTTC. Residues: CASTSSRGPEQYF. The rearrangement uses TRBV11-3 and TRBJ2-7; a possible D gene is TRBD1 (5 bases). This CDR3 comprises 13 residues. Germline CDR1 is SGHNT and CDR2 is YENEEA. Trimming removed 7 bases at V and 6 bases at J, with 16 bases between.

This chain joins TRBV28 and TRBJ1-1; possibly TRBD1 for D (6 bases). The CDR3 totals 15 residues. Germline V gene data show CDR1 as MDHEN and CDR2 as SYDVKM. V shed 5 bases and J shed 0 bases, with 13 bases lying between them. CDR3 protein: CASSEGGRMNTEAFF. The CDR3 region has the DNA TGTGCCAGCAGTGAAGGGGGACGGATGAACACTGAAGCTTTCTTT.

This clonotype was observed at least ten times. The DNA for the CDR3 is TGTGCCACCAGTGAGGGAACGAACACTGAAGCTTTCTTT. Its translation: CATSEGTNTEAFF. The chain uses TRBV24-1 and TRBJ1-1; unclear D gene. This CDR3 is built from 13 residues. From germline, CDR1 is KGHDR and CDR2 SFDVKD. Deletions cut 4 bases from V and 1 base from J, with 6 bases between.

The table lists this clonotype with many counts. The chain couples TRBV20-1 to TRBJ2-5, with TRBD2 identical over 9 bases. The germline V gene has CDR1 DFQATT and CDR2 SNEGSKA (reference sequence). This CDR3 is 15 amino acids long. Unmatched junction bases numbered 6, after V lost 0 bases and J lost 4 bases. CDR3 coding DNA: TGCAGTGCTAGAGATGGGCGGGAGGGCCTAGAGACCCAGTACTTC. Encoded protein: CSARDGREGLETQYF.

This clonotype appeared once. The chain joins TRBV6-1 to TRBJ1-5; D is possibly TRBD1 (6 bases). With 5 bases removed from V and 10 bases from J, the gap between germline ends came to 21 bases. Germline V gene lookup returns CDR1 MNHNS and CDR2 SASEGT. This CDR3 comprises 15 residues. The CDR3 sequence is CASSPSDSSQYPQHF. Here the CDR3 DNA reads TGTGCCAGCAGTCCATCGGACAGCTCCCAGTATCCCCAGCATTTT.

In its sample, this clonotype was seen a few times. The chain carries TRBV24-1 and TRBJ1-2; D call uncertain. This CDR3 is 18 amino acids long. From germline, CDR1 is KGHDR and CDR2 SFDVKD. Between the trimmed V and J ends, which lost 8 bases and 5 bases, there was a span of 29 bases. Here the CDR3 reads CATTTTGVGPSIRYGYTF. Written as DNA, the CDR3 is TGTGCCACCACTACGACCGGGGTCGGACCCTCAATACGGTATGGCTACACCTTC.

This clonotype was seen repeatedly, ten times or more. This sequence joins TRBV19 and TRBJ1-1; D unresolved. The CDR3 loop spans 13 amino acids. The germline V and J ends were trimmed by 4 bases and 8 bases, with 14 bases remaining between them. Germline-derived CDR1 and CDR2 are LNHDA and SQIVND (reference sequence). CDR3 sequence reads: CASSNNPGREAFF. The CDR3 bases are TGTGCCAGTAGTAACAACCCCGGGAGAGAAGCTTTCTTT.

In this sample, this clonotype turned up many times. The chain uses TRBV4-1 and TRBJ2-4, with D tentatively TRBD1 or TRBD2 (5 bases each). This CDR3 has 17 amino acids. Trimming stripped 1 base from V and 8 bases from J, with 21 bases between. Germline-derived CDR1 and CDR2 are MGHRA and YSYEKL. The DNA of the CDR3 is TGCGCCAGCAGCCAAGCTCCCCCGGTTAGCGTGGGGGACATTCAGTACTTC. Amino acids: CASSQAPPVSVGDIQYF.

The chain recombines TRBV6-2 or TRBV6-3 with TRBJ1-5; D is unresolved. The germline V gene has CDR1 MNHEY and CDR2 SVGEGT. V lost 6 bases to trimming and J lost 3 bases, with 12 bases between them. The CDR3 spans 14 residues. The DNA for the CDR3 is TGTGCCAGCAGATCCGACCGGGTCAATCAGCCCCAGCATTTT. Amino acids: CASRSDRVNQPQHF.

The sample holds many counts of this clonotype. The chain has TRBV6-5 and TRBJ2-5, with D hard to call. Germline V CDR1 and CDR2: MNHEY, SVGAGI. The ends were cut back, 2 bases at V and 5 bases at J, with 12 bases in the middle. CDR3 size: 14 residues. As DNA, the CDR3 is TGTGCCAGCAGTTACCCCGTTAGTCGGGAGACCCAGTACTTC. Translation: CASSYPVSRETQYF.

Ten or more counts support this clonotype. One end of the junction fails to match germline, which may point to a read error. The CDR3 sequence: CASSLTGANTEAFF. The CDR3, as DNA: TGCGCCAGCAGCTTGACAGGGGCGAACACTGAAGCTTTCTTT. The chain links TRBV27 to TRBJ1-1, with 8 bases identical to TRBD1. This CDR3 has 14 amino acids. In germline, CDR1 is MNHEY, CDR2 SMNVEV (reference sequence).

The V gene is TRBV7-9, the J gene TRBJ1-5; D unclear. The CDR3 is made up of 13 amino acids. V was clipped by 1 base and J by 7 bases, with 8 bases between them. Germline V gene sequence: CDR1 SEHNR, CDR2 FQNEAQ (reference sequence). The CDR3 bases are TGTGCCAGCAGCTTAGATTCCTTGCAGCCCCAGCATTTT. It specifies CASSLDSLQPQHF.

This chain's CDR3 is CASSISGPQETQYF. CDR3 bases: TGTGCCAGCAGCATTTCCGGGCCCCAAGAGACCCAGTACTTC. The J gene is TRBJ2-5, the V gene TRBV7-2; D gene unclear. The CDR3 is made up of 14 amino acids. V was cut by 5 bases and J by 1 base, with 11 bases left in between. Germline CDR1 SGHTA, CDR2 FQGNSA.

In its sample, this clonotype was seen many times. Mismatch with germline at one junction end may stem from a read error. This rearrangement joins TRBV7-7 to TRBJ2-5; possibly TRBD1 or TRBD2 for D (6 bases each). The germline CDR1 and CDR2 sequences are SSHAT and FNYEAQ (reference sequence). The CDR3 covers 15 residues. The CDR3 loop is CASSLIGGTVETQYF. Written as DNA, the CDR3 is TGTGCTAGCAGCTTAATCGGGGGCACTGTGGAGACCCAGTACTTC.

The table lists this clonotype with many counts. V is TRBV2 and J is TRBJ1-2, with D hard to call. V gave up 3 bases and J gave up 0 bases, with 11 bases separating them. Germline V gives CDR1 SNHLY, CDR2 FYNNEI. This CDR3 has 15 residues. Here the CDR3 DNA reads TGTGCCAGCAGTGAGGAGGACGCAACTAACTATGGCTACACCTTC. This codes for CASSEEDATNYGYTF.

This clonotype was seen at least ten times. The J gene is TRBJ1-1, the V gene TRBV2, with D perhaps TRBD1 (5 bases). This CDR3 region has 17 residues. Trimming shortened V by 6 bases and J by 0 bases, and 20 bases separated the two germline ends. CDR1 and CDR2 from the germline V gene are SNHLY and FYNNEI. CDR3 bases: TGTGCCAGCAGCTCCATCGAGGATGGGGGGATGAACACTGAAGCTTTCTTT. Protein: CASSSIEDGGMNTEAFF.

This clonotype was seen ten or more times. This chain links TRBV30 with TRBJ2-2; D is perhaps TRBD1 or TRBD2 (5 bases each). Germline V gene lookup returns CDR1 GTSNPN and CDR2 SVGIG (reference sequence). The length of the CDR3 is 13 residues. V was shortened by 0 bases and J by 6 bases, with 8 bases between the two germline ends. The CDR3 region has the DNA TGTGCCTGGAGTGTATCGGGGCCCGGGGAGCTGTTTTTT. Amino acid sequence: CAWSVSGPGELFF. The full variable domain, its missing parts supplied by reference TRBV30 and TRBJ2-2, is SQTIHQWPATLVQPVGSPLSLECTVEGTSNPNLYWYRQAAGRGLQLLFYSVGIGQISSEVPQNLSASRPQDRQFILSSKKLLLSDSGFYLCAWSVSGPGELFFGEGSRLTVL.

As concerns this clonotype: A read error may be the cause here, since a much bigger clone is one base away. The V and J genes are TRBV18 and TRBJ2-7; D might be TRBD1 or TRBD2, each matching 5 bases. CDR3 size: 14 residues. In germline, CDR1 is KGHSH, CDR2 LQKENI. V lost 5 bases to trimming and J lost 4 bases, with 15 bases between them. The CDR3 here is CASSIGAKQYEQYF. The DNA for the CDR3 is TGTGCCAGCTCAATCGGGGCGAAGCAGTACGAGCAGTACTTC.

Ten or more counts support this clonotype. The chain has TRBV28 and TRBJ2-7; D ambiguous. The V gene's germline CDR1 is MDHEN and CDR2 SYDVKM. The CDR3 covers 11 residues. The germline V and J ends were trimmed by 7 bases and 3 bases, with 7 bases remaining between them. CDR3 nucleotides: TGTGCCAGCATGGTCGGCTACGAGCAGTACTTC. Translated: CASMVGYEQYF.